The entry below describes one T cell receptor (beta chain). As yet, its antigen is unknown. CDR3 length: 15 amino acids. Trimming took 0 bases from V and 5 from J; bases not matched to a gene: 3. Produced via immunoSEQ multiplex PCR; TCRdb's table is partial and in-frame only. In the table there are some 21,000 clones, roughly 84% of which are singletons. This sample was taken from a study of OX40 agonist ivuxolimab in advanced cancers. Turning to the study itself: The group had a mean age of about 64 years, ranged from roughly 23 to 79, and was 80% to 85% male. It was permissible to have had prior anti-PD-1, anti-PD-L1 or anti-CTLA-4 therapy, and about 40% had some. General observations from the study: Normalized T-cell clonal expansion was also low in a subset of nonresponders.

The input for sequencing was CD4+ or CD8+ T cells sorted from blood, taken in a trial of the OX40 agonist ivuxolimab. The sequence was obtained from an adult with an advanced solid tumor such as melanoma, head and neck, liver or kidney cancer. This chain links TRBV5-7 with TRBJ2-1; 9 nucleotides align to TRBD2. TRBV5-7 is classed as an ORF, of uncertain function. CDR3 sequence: CASSLVAGEHNEQFF. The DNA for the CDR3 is TGTGCCAGCAGCTTGGTAGCGGGAGAGCACAATGAGCAGTTCTTC.